Below are 3 T cell receptor beta chains sequenced from a single sample in a study of human T cells and chemical hapten exposure. TCRdb reprocessed the RACE reads with MiXCR, giving one entry per CDR3 protein. The sample carries more than 150,000 distinct CDR3 sequences, under 25% recorded once. Time point defined: patch test 3, about 24 weeks after DPC sensitization. Treatment: therapeutic diphenylcyclopropenone sensitization with weekly scalp DPC. The material sequenced was whole blood, taken in connection with sensitization to the hapten diphenylcyclopropenone (DPC). These receptors came from a woman aged 35 to 49 with alopecia areata. Some clones in this sample may be carry-over from other donors' samples.

This clonotype has more than one count but fewer than ten. The gene calls are TRBV28 and TRBJ2-7, with D possibly matching TRBD2 (6 bases). This CDR3 contains 13 residues. V shed 6 bases and J shed 7 bases, with 16 bases lying between them. Germline lookup yields CDR1 MDHEN and CDR2 SYDVKM. In DNA form, the CDR3 reads TGTGCCAGCAGCCCGGGACTTTTTTCGGAGCAGTACTTC. Translating it yields CASSPGLFSEQYF.

This clonotype was detected many times. J is TRBJ1-2 and V is TRBV29-1, with D possibly being TRBD1 (6 bases). The germline V gene has CDR1 SQVTM and CDR2 ANQGSEA. This CDR3 is 12 amino acids long. V was clipped by 5 bases and J by 5 bases, with 12 bases between them. The chain's CDR3 is CSVTTGPYGYTF. In DNA, the CDR3 is TGCAGCGTTACGACAGGCCCATATGGCTACACCTTC.

This clonotype was seen at least ten times. This sequence joins TRBV20-1 and TRBJ2-3; D is unresolved. This CDR3 spans 11 amino acids. The germline V gene has CDR1 DFQATT and CDR2 SNEGSKA (reference sequence). Trimming took off 3 bases at V and 5 bases at J, with 6 bases between the two ends. The CDR3 DNA follows: TGCAGTGCTAGGGTTCTAGATACGCAGTATTTT. This gives the protein CSARVLDTQYF.